One sample yielded the 18 T cell receptor beta chains listed below, sequenced in a study of naive and memory T cell subsets. Both TRBC1 and TRBC2 were covered by a beta constant-region primer of two equimolar oligonucleotides. TCRdb itself ran the UMI-ligation and nested PCR reads through MiXCR, one entry per CDR3 protein. The sample has fewer than 30,000 distinct CDR3 sequences, around 10% seen once; the top ten hold approximately 17%. Material for sequencing was effector memory CD4+ T cells from blood. Sample subset: effector memory, CD45RA- CD27-. Every receptor here comes from a human donor in good health.

The chain joins TRBV4-1 to TRBJ1-5; possible D gene TRBD1, 6 bases. In germline, CDR1 is MGHRA, CDR2 YSYEKL. The CDR3 contains 13 residues. With 4 bases removed from V and 7 bases from J, the gap between germline ends came to 11 bases. The CDR3 DNA is TGCGCCAGCAGCCGGGGGCTGGAGCAGCCCCAGCATTTT. It specifies CASSRGLEQPQHF.

This clonotype was counted between two and nine times. The chain combines TRBV7-6 with TRBJ1-4; a possible D gene is TRBD1 (5 bases). Trimming took 1 base from V and 0 from J, leaving 9 bases between them. CDR3 size: 16 residues. Germline V gene data show CDR1 as SGHVS and CDR2 as FNYEAQ. The CDR3 DNA sequence: TGTGCCAGCAGCTTAGAACAGGCCGCAACTAATGAAAAACTGTTTTTT. This translates into CASSLEQAATNEKLFF.

This clonotype has at least ten counts. The V call is TRBV4-2, the J call TRBJ1-1, with TRBD1 identical over 7 bases. Germline V gives CDR1 LGHNA, CDR2 YNFKEQ. Unmatched junction bases numbered 6, after V lost 3 bases and J lost 2 bases. The CDR3 has 15 residues. The CDR3: CASSHSTGRNTEAFF. CDR3 sequence (DNA): TGTGCCAGCAGCCACTCGACAGGGCGAAACACTGAAGCTTTCTTT.

The chain recombines TRBV3-1 with TRBJ1-1; 7 bases agree with TRBD1. Germline-derived CDR1 and CDR2 are LGHDT and YNNKEL (reference sequence). The V gene end was trimmed by 0 bases and the J gene end by 11 bases; junction bases not matched to a gene: 9. The CDR3 contains 14 residues. CDR3 in amino acids: CASSQEKGGAWAFF. The CDR3 DNA follows: TGTGCCAGCAGCCAAGAAAAAGGGGGCGCGTGGGCTTTCTTT.

This chain links TRBV30 with TRBJ1-6; the D gene is possibly TRBD1 (5 bases). V lost 2 bases and J lost 5, with 10 bases in between. From germline, CDR1 is GTSNPN and CDR2 SVGIG (reference sequence). This CDR3 has 14 amino acids. The CDR3 DNA is TGTGCCTGGAGTACGGGGGTCCATAATTCACCCCTCCACTTT. The encoded protein is CAWSTGVHNSPLHF.

V is TRBV7-9 and J is TRBJ2-5; the D is unclear. CDR3 length: 15 amino acids. Germline loops: CDR1 SEHNR, CDR2 FQNEAQ (reference sequence). V gave up 1 base and J gave up 1 base, with 10 bases separating them. The CDR3 DNA reads as TGTGCCAGCAGCTTAGTCTCCGGCGGCCAAGAGACCCAGTACTTC. As protein: CASSLVSGGQETQYF.

This clonotype was found once. This chain links TRBV7-2 with TRBJ1-2; 7 bases map to TRBD1. V lost 5 bases and J lost 7; bases outside the gene matches: 19. Germline values: CDR1 SGHTA, CDR2 FQGNSA. The CDR3 has 17 residues. The CDR3 reads CASSPIVRGERGLGYTF. CDR3 nucleotide sequence: TGTGCCAGCAGCCCGATCGTCAGAGGAGAAAGGGGGCTTGGCTACACCTTC. Full variable domain (rest looked up from reference TRBV7-2 and TRBJ1-2): GAGVSQSPSNKVTEKGKDVELRCDPISGHTALYWYRQSLGQGLEFLIYFQGNSAPDKSGLPSDRFSAERTGGSVSTLTIQRTQQEDSAVYLCASSPIVRGERGLGYTFGSGTRLTVV.

This rearrangement joins TRBV4-2 to TRBJ2-5; 7 nucleotides match TRBD2. V was clipped by 0 bases and J by 3 bases; unmatched bases: 4. Germline-derived CDR1 and CDR2 are LGHNA and YNFKEQ. This CDR3 is 15 amino acids long. The DNA of the CDR3 is TGTGCCAGCAGCCAAGATTTAAGCGGGAAAGAGACCCAGTACTTC. Encoded protein: CASSQDLSGKETQYF.

Ten or more counts support this clonotype. The CDR3 sequence is CASSWGQGAAGNTIYF. DNA for the CDR3: TGTGCCAGCAGCTGGGGACAGGGGGCTGCAGGAAACACCATATATTTT. This sequence joins TRBV7-9 and TRBJ1-3; 12 nucleotides align to TRBD1. Germline trimming cut 4 bases from V and 4 bases from J; bases unmatched to any gene: 5. CDR3 length: 16 residues. Germline V gene sequence: CDR1 SEHNR, CDR2 FQNEAQ (reference sequence). Complete variable domain (other parts from reference TRBV7-9 and TRBJ1-3): DTGVSQNPRHKITKRGQNVTFRCDPISEHNRLYWYRQTLGQGPEFLTYFQNEAQLEKSRLLSDRFSAERPKGSFSTLEIQRTEQGDSAMYLCASSWGQGAAGNTIYFGEGSWLTVV.

The table lists this clonotype with many counts. The chain recombines TRBV12-3 or TRBV12-4 with TRBJ2-1; D not certain. This CDR3 comprises 14 residues. V was trimmed by 3 bases and J by 5 bases, leaving 11 bases between them. The CDR3 DNA is TGTGCCAGCAGTTTTCGCCTACTTAACAATGAGCAGTTCTTC. Translated: CASSFRLLNNEQFF.

This chain joins TRBV11-3 and TRBJ2-2; tentative D call: TRBD2 (5 bases). The ends were cut back, 6 bases at V and 1 base at J, with 15 bases in the middle. The germline V gene encodes CDR1 SGHNT and CDR2 YENEEA. The CDR3 extends over 16 amino acids. CDR3 DNA: TGTGCCAGCAGGGGCGGCCGGAGGAGGAACACCGGGGAGCTGTTTTTT. Residues: CASRGGRRRNTGELFF.

Many counts were recorded for this clonotype. The chain employs TRBV20-1 and TRBJ1-2; a possible D gene is TRBD1 (6 bases). CDR3 length: 15 amino acids. CDR1 and CDR2 (germline): DFQATT, SNEGSKA (reference sequence). Trimming left V 0 bases short and J 5 bases short, with 16 bases between. CDR3 protein: CSARDARGAQYGYTF. The CDR3, as DNA: TGCAGTGCTAGAGACGCAAGGGGGGCTCAGTATGGCTACACCTTC.

This clonotype was recorded a few times. CDR3 loop: CASSLDRTGSFYEQYF. The DNA of the CDR3 is TGTGCCAGCAGCTTGGATCGGACAGGATCCTTCTACGAGCAGTACTTC. This chain joins TRBV11-2 and TRBJ2-7, with 7 bases matching TRBD1. With 3 bases clipped from V and 3 bases from J, the junction kept 11 bases outside the gene matches. Germline V lookup: CDR1 SGHAT, CDR2 FQNNGV. The length of the CDR3 is 16 residues.

Only a few counts were recorded for this clonotype. V and J are TRBV12-3 or TRBV12-4 and TRBJ2-1; the match to TRBD2 covers 7 bases. V was clipped by 6 bases and J by 4 bases; unmatched bases: 9. CDR3 size: 15 residues. CDR3 amino acids: CASSPPGLQYNEQFF. As DNA, the CDR3 is TGTGCCAGCAGCCCGCCGGGACTACAGTACAATGAGCAGTTCTTC.

This clonotype was recorded a few times. The chain joins TRBV5-1 to TRBJ2-7; D may be TRBD2 (5 bases). V lost 5 bases and J 5 bases, leaving 23 bases between the germline ends. The CDR3 runs 16 residues. CDR1 SGHRS and CDR2 YFSETQ come from the germline V gene. The CDR3 nucleotides are TGCGCCAGCAGATTATTCGAGCTAGCAGAGTCTCACGAGCAGTACTTC. It is translated as CASRLFELAESHEQYF.

This clonotype appeared a few times. The CDR3 coding sequence is TGCAGCGTTGAATATGGCAGTAACTATGGCTACACCTTC. Its protein is CSVEYGSNYGYTF. The V gene is TRBV29-1, the J gene TRBJ1-2, with D unresolved. This CDR3 is 13 amino acids long. The germline V gene encodes CDR1 SQVTM and CDR2 ANQGSEA. Between the trimmed V and J ends, which lost 2 bases and 1 base, there was a span of 8 bases.

The chain is built from TRBV7-9 and TRBJ1-2, with 7 bases lining up with TRBD1. This CDR3 is built from 14 residues. Looked up from germline, CDR1 is SEHNR and CDR2 is FQNEAQ (reference sequence). V shed 5 bases, J shed 4 bases, and the junction held 7 bases outside the gene matches. CDR3 in DNA: TGTGCCAGCAGCCCCCGACAGGGTCCCTATGGCTACACCTTC. Translated: CASSPRQGPYGYTF.

The chain employs TRBV11-3 and TRBJ2-1, with 9 positions matching TRBD1. J was trimmed by 5 bases and V by 5 bases; bases with no gene match: 13. Germline CDR1 and CDR2: SGHNT and YENEEA. The CDR3 loop spans 17 amino acids. The CDR3 DNA reads as TGTGCCAGCAGCCCGACTTGGACAGGGGAAGGTGACAATGAGCAGTTCTTC. It encodes CASSPTWTGEGDNEQFF. Drawing the rest from reference TRBV11-3 and TRBJ2-1, the complete variable domain is EAGVVQSPRYKIIEKKQPVAFWCNPISGHNTLYWYLQNLGQGPELLIRYENEEAVDDSQLPKDRFSAERLKGVDSTLKIQPAELGDSAVYLCASSPTWTGEGDNEQFFGPGTRLTVL.